These 6 T cell receptor beta chains share one sample of origin, sequenced in a study of shared clonotypes between healthy human individuals. Terminally differentiated effector memory CD45RA+ cells were excluded by CCR7 positive selection of CD45RO-negative cells. TCRdb's table, derived via immunoSEQ multiplex PCR, lists solely in-frame clones and lacks some. The sample lists about 2 million clones; less than 95% were seen once. Sample: naive CD8+ T cells sorted from blood. These receptors all stem from a man aged 18 to 35 in good health.

This rearrangement joins TRBV5-6 to TRBJ2-5; 7 positions match TRBD1. Germline V gives CDR1 SGHDT, CDR2 YYEEEE. The CDR3 covers 13 residues. Trimming at V came to 4 bases and at J to 2 bases, leaving 2 bases not matched to a gene. CDR3 sequence reads: CASSVGQQETQYF. As DNA, the CDR3 is TGTGCCAGCAGCGTGGGACAGCAAGAGACCCAGTACTTC.

The chain couples TRBV7-9 to TRBJ2-1; no firm D call. Germline V CDR1 and CDR2: SEHNR, FQNEAQ (reference sequence). CDR3 length: 15 residues. V lost 3 bases and J lost 4, with 13 bases in between. DNA for the CDR3: TGTGCCAGCAGCTTCGATGATGGGTTTTACAATGAGCAGTTCTTC. Translating it yields CASSFDDGFYNEQFF.

The chain carries TRBV2 and TRBJ1-1; D is perhaps TRBD1 (5 bases). CDR1 SNHLY and CDR2 FYNNEI come from the germline V gene. Trimming took off 7 bases at V and 1 base at J, with 13 bases between the two ends. This CDR3 has 14 amino acids. The CDR3, as DNA: TGTGCCAGCAAGCCGGGACCGGAGAACACTGAAGCTTTCTTT. Translating it yields CASKPGPENTEAFF. Combining the CDR3 with reference TRBV2 and TRBJ1-1 gives the whole variable domain EPEVTQTPSHQVTQMGQEVILRCVPISNHLYFYWYRQILGQKVEFLVSFYNNEISEKSEIFDDQFSVERPDGSNFTLKIRSTKLEDSAMYFCASKPGPENTEAFFGQGTRLTVV.

In nucleotides, the CDR3 is TGTGCCAGCAGTGCCCGGTCTACCTACGAGCAGTACTTC. Translation: CASSARSTYEQYF. The chain links TRBV6-1 to TRBJ2-7; D remains ambiguous. The CDR3 loop spans 13 amino acids. V lost 4 bases to trimming and J lost 2 bases, with 9 bases between them. Germline CDR1 and CDR2: MNHNS and SASEGT.

This clone came up once. The chain has TRBV6-5 and TRBJ1-2; a weak D match, TRBD1 (6 bases). The CDR3 consists of 14 residues. CDR1 is MNHEY, CDR2 SVGAGI, per germline. V dropped 4 bases and J dropped 0 bases, with 9 bases sitting between them. CDR3 nucleotide sequence: TGTGCCAGCAGTTCAGGGGTGACTAACTATGGCTACACCTTC. Translated, it gives CASSSGVTNYGYTF.

The chain is built from TRBV13 and TRBJ2-7, with 11 bases fitting TRBD1. Trimming at V came to 11 bases and at J to 2 bases, leaving 5 bases not matched to a gene. Germline values: CDR1 PRHDT, CDR2 FYEKMQ (reference sequence). The CDR3 loop spans 13 amino acids. The CDR3 nucleotides read TGTGCCTCGGGACAGGGGGACGCCTACGAGCAGTACTTC. Its protein is CASGQGDAYEQYF.